In this sample, the clone carrying this TCR beta chain turned up a few times. The CDR3 has 14 amino acids. V was trimmed by 4 bases and J by 2 bases, leaving 9 bases between them. Germline V CDR1 and CDR2: SGHTA, FQGTGA. The TCRbeta library was prepared with unique molecular identifiers. TCRdb re-called the PCR reads with MiXCR, one entry per CDR3 protein. The profile shows some 590,000 distinct CDR3 sequences, about 10% of them singletons. This entry belongs to a study of T-cell reconstitution after alpha-beta-depleted transplantation in children. Sample: PBMCs from the stem cell graft donor, taken from the stem cell graft. The chain has TRBV7-3 and TRBJ2-1; D gene uncertain. The receptor was isolated from a human donor who donated a stem cell graft to a child with acute myeloid leukemia. Here the CDR3 DNA reads TGTGCCAGCAGCTCGAAGTTCCCCTACAATGAGCAGTTCTTC. Amino acids: CASSSKFPYNEQFF. Full variable domain (remainder filled in from reference TRBV7-3 and TRBJ2-1): GAGVSQTPSNKVTEKGKYVELRCDPISGHTALYWYRQSLGQGPEFLIYFQGTGAADDSGLPNDRFFAVRPEGSVSTLKIQRTERGDSAVYLCASSSKFPYNEQFFGPGTRLTVL.